This is a list of T cell receptor beta chains from one sample in a study of blood T cell repertoires in COVID-19. Data came from immunoSEQ multiplex PCR; TCRdb stores just in-frame clones and leaves some out. The data show about 220,000 clones, approximately 80% seen once. The source material was peripheral blood. These receptors originate from a man aged 50-59 years with active or convalescent COVID-19. Both conserved end residues are part of each CDR3. The D gene is left open where the match is weak. The listing skips clone size in some rows; elsewhere it reads once, few, many or a size class.

DNA: TGTGCCAGCAGTTACTTCCCAGGGGGCAACTACGAGCAGTACTTC
CDR3: CASSYFPGGNYEQYF
D: TRBD1
V: TRBV6-5
J: TRBJ2-7
size: NA

DNA: TGTGCCAGCAGTTACCAGGGTGAAGCTTTCTTT
CDR3: CASSYQGEAFF
D: NA
V: TRBV6-6
J: TRBJ1-1
size: few

DNA: TGTGCCAGCTCACCACGGATAGCGTATGGCACAGATACGCAGTATTTT
CDR3: CASSPRIAYGTDTQYF
D: NA
V: TRBV18
J: TRBJ2-3
size: NA

DNA: TGTGCCAGCAGCCAAGGATGGACTACCTACGAGCAGTACTTC
CDR3: CASSQGWTTYEQYF
D: NA
V: TRBV3-1/TRBV3-2
J: TRBJ2-7
size: NA

DNA: TGTGCCAGCAGCCAGACTACTGGCACAGATACGCAGTATTTT
CDR3: CASSQTTGTDTQYF
D: NA
V: TRBV7-6
J: TRBJ2-3
size: NA

DNA: TGTGCCAGCAGCTTGGAAAGGTGGGGGTCGGGTCAGGGGCAAGAGACCCAGTACTTC
CDR3: CASSLERWGSGQGQETQYF
D: NA
V: TRBV11-2
J: TRBJ2-5
size: NA

DNA: TGTGCCAGCAGCAGACAGGGGAGCTCCTACAATGAGCAGTTCTTC
CDR3: CASSRQGSSYNEQFF
D: TRBD1
V: TRBV7-2
J: TRBJ2-1
size: NA

DNA: TGTGCCAGCAGTTTAAAGGGACAGGGGGCATTAAGGAAACTGTTTTTT
CDR3: CASSLKGQGALRKLFF
D: TRBD1
V: TRBV27
J: TRBJ1-4
size: NA

DNA: TGTGCCAGCTCAACTATGCGAGCCAAAAACATTCAGTACTTC
CDR3: CASSTMRAKNIQYF
D: NA
V: TRBV18
J: TRBJ2-4
size: once

DNA: TGCAGCGCACCAGCCGGGACAGGTGTTGGTGGGGCCAACGTCCTGACTTTC
CDR3: CSAPAGTGVGGANVLTF
D: TRBD1
V: TRBV29-1
J: TRBJ2-6
size: NA

DNA: TGTGCCAGCAGCTTAGTGGCAGGGAATGGCTACACCTTC
CDR3: CASSLVAGNGYTF
D: NA
V: TRBV7-2
J: TRBJ1-2
size: few

DNA: TGTGCCGCCAGAGGGAACACTGAAGCTTTCTTT
CDR3: CAARGNTEAFF
D: NA
V: TRBV6-6
J: TRBJ1-1
size: NA

DNA: TGTGCCAAACTTTTCCGGGACAGGGATTCTCCTCAGGGAAACACCATATATTTT
CDR3: CAKLFRDRDSPQGNTIYF
D: TRBD1
V: TRBV27
J: TRBJ1-3
size: NA

DNA: TGTGCCAGCAGCCCAGGACTAGCGGAAGAGACCCAGTACTTC
CDR3: CASSPGLAEETQYF
D: TRBD2
V: TRBV7-2
J: TRBJ2-5
size: NA